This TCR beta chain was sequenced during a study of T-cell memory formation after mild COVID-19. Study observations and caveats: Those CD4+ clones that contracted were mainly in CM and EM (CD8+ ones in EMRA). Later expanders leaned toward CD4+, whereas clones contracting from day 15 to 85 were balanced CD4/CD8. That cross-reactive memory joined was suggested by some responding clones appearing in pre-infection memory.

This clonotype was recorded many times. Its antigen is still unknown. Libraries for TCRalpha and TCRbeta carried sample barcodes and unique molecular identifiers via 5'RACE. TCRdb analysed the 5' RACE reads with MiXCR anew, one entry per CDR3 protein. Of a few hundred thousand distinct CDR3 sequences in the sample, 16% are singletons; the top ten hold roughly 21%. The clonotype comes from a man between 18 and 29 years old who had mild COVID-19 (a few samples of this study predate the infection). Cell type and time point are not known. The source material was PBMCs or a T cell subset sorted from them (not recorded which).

The CDR3 DNA follows: TGTGCCACCAGTGATTGGACGAACACCGGGGAGCTGTTTTTT. The encoded protein is CATSDWTNTGELFF. The chain couples TRBV24-1 to TRBJ2-2; no definite D call. CDR3 length: 14 residues. Per the germline V gene, CDR1 is KGHDR and CDR2 is SFDVKD. Between the trimmed V and J ends, which lost 2 bases and 0 bases, there was a span of 3 bases.